The present TCR beta chain was sequenced within a study of shared clonotypes between healthy human individuals. The wider study: Researchers assigned three CD4 naive, three CD4 memory, two CD8 naive and one CD8 memory plate to each donor.

The CDR3 loop spans 12 amino acids. Trimming cost V 3 bases and J 3 bases, with 3 bases left between them. Germline values: CDR1 KGHSH, CDR2 LQKENI. A remark on this clone: Its specificity is unknown. The same CDR3 also results from other DNA sequences found in this sample.

Study outcomes and limitations: Unshared clonotypes carried lower generation probabilities than those common to all four donors. Estimated richness values were generally larger in naive subsets than in memory subsets. Naive CD4 clonotypes were shared across a handful of donors at 4% to 5%.

Clones were sequenced by immunoSEQ multiplex PCR, and TCRdb holds only the in-frame ones, with some missing. Among approximately 340,000 clones, less than 85% were seen once, and the ten largest hold about 9.3%. The V and J genes are TRBV18 and TRBJ1-5; D not certain. The specimen was memory CD4+ T cells sorted from blood. Subset here: CD45RA-negative fraction. This clonotype originated in a man aged 25 to 45 in good health. For the CDR3, the DNA is TGTGCCAGCTCACCCCCCAATCAGCCCCAGCATTTT. Translating gives CASSPPNQPQHF.